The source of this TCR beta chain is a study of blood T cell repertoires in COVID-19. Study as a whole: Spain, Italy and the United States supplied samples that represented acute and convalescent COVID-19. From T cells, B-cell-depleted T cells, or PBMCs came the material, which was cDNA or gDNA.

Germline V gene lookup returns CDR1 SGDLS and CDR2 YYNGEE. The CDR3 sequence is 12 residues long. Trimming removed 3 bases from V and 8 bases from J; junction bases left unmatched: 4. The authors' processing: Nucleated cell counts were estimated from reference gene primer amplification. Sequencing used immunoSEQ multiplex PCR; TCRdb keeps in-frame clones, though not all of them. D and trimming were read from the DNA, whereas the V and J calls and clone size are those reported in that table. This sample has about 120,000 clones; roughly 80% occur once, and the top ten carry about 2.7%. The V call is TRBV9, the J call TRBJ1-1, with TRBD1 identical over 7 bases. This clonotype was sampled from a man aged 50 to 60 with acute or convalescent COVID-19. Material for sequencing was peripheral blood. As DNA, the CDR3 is TGTGCCAGCAGCGCCTCAGGGGGGGAAGCTTTCTTT. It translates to CASSASGGEAFF.